Below, 5 T cell receptor beta chains from the same sample are listed, as sequenced in a study of multiple sclerosis patients with progressive multifocal leukoencephalopathy. Time point indicated: time of PML onset. TCRdb's table, derived via immunoSEQ multiplex PCR, lists solely in-frame clones and lacks some. The sample includes roughly 28,000 clones, 75% to 90% seen only once; the top ten take roughly an eighth. The sample consisted of PBMCs, taken from a patient treated with natalizumab. The receptors stem from a woman aged 25 to 39 with progressive multifocal leukoencephalopathy.

This clone appeared once. The V and J genes are TRBV2 and TRBJ2-3; 10 bases fit TRBD2. The ends lost 5 bases at V and 2 bases at J; junction bases unmatched: 10. The CDR3 loop spans 17 amino acids. Germline CDR1 reads SNHLY; CDR2 reads FYNNEI. The CDR3 spells CASSPRTSGPPTDTQYF. The CDR3 DNA sequence: TGTGCCAGCAGTCCTCGGACTAGCGGCCCCCCCACAGATACGCAGTATTTT.

The chain couples TRBV30 to TRBJ1-2; D not resolved. Germline-derived CDR1 and CDR2 are GTSNPN and SVGIG (reference sequence). This CDR3 comprises 14 residues. V shed 1 base and J shed 7 bases, with 16 bases lying between them. Written as DNA, the CDR3 is TGTGCCTGGAGTGGTACGCCCAGTTCTCTTGGCTACACCTTC. Its protein product is CAWSGTPSSLGYTF.

This clone was seen more than once but under ten times. The same CDR3 also results from other DNA sequences found in this sample. This chain uses TRBV4-1 with TRBJ2-7; maybe TRBD1 (8 bases). Germline values: CDR1 MGHRA, CDR2 YSYEKL. CDR3 length equals 21 residues. Trimming stripped 0 bases from V and 6 bases from J, with 33 bases between. The CDR3 spells CASSQDPGRGGTGVWFCEQYF. In nucleotides, the CDR3 is TGCGCCAGCAGCCAAGATCCGGGTCGGGGAGGGACAGGTGTTTGGTTTTGCGAGCAGTACTTC.

CDR3 in amino acids: CASSVGQGATGELFF. CDR3 bases: TGTGCCAGCAGCGTGGGACAGGGGGCGACCGGGGAGCTGTTTTTT. The rearrangement joins TRBV9 to TRBJ2-2, with 12 bases aligning to TRBD1. CDR1 and CDR2 (germline): SGDLS, YYNGEE. The CDR3 runs to 15 residues. The ends lost 2 bases at V and 5 bases at J; junction bases unmatched: 1.

The chain carries TRBV30 and TRBJ1-1, with D hard to call. CDR1 and CDR2 (germline): GTSNPN, SVGIG (reference sequence). The V and J ends lost 3 bases and 3 bases respectively, with 11 bases between them. The CDR3 has 13 residues. Written as DNA, the CDR3 is TGTGCCTGGAGGGATAACACGGACACTGAAGCTTTCTTT. It translates to CAWRDNTDTEAFF.